The clone carrying this T cell receptor beta chain was seen a handful of times. Germline CDR1 reads SQVTM; CDR2 reads ANQGSEA. The CDR3 loop spans 12 amino acids. V lost 3 bases, J lost 7 bases, and 12 bases lay in between. Sequencing used immunoSEQ multiplex PCR; TCRdb keeps in-frame clones, though not all of them. The sample lists 46,000 or so clones; 87% were seen once. This specimen comes from a study of PD-L1 blockade in urothelial cancer. Study summary: Patients with male sex and bladder-origin urothelial cancer accounted for about 85% of the roughly 30 enrolled. Patients had undergone 0 to 3 prior chemotherapy regimens. Blood yielded a median of approximately 140,000 T cells per sample.

Individual patients had between 1 and 8 samples, taken pretreatment and on-treatment. The origin of this receptor is a man between 60 and 75 years old with urothelial cancer. Source: PBMCs, taken around atezolizumab (anti-PD-L1) treatment. This rearrangement joins TRBV29-1 to TRBJ1-2; D remains unclear. The CDR3 region is CSVEGGRGGYTF. The CDR3 DNA sequence: TGCAGCGTTGAGGGCGGCCGGGGTGGCTACACCTTC.